This is a list of T cell receptor beta chains from one sample in a study of T cell responses to AZD1222 COVID-19 vaccine. Data came from immunoSEQ multiplex PCR; TCRdb stores just in-frame clones and leaves some out. The sample lists about 160,000 clones; approximately 90% were seen once. Sample: peripheral blood, taken on day 0 of AZD1222 vaccination. These receptors originate from an adult in good health. The CDR3 runs from the conserved cysteine through the conserved F or W. Fields, in order: D gene, J gene, clone size, V gene, CDR3 protein, CDR3 DNA. A D gene is named only where the DNA matches it firmly. Some rows mark clone size as missing; the rest say once, few, many or name a class of expanded clone.

TRBD1,TRBJ1-2,.,TRBV7-8,CASSPRVGQQRRGYTF,TGTGCCAGCAGCCCACGGGTGGGACAGCAAAGACGAGGCTACACCTTC
.,TRBJ2-2,.,TRBV28,CASSEGPGELFF,TGTGCCAGCAGTGAGGGGCCCGGGGAGCTGTTTTTT
.,TRBJ2-6,.,TRBV5-4,CASTRRDSGANVLTF,TGTGCCAGCACCAGGAGGGACTCTGGGGCCAACGTCCTGACTTTC
TRBD1,TRBJ2-4,.,TRBV6-5,CASSYLGQKNIQYF,TGTGCCAGCAGTTACCTGGGACAGAAAAACATTCAGTACTTC
.,TRBJ1-1,.,TRBV15,CATSRDRGRVGTEAFF,TGTGCCACCAGCAGAGATAGGGGCAGGGTCGGGACTGAAGCTTTCTTT
.,TRBJ1-2,few,TRBV19,CASSISTGGNYGYTF,TGTGCCAGTAGTATCTCGACAGGAGGTAACTATGGCTACACCTTC
.,TRBJ2-5,.,TRBV27,CASSFSGGGSQYF,TGTGCCAGCAGTTTTTCAGGGGGGGGGTCCCAGTACTTC
.,TRBJ2-1,once,TRBV5-6,CASSQVNEQFF,TGTGCCAGCAGTCAGGTGAATGAGCAGTTCTTC
.,TRBJ1-1,.,TRBV5-1,CASSFSGPDTEAFF,TGCGCCAGCAGCTTCTCAGGGCCTGACACTGAAGCTTTCTTT
.,TRBJ2-1,.,TRBV4-1,CASSPQGGAGNEQFF,TGCGCCAGCAGCCCTCAGGGGGGGGCCGGCAATGAGCAGTTCTTC
.,TRBJ1-5,.,TRBV19,CASEDWYSNQPQHF,TGTGCCAGTGAGGACTGGTATAGCAATCAGCCCCAGCATTTT
.,TRBJ1-4,.,TRBV11-2,CASSFGLPGEKLFF,TGTGCCAGCAGCTTCGGACTTCCCGGGGAAAAACTGTTTTTT
.,TRBJ1-1,.,TRBV7-9,CASSLAPPNTEAFF,TGTGCCAGCAGCTTAGCGCCCCCGAACACTGAAGCTTTCTTT
TRBD2,TRBJ2-1,few,TRBV11-3,CASSLGLAGSEQFF,TGTGCCAGCAGCTTAGGACTAGCGGGGAGTGAGCAGTTCTTC
TRBD1,TRBJ1-2,.,TRBV9,CASSAIRGQGAYGYTF,TGTGCCAGCAGCGCGATCAGGGGACAGGGGGCGTATGGCTACACCTTC
TRBD1,TRBJ1-1,.,TRBV15,CATSREGQGANTEAFF,TGTGCCACCAGCAGAGAAGGGCAGGGGGCGAACACTGAAGCTTTCTTT
.,TRBJ1-1,.,TRBV18,CASSPGGADFSPNFNTEAFF,TGTGCCAGCTCACCGGGGGGGGCAGATTTTTCTCCAAACTTTAACACTGAAGCTTTCTTT
.,TRBJ2-1,few,TRBV5-6,CASSFGGSSYNEQFF,TGTGCCAGCAGCTTCGGGGGAAGCTCCTACAATGAGCAGTTCTTC
.,TRBJ1-4,.,TRBV28,CASNRQGVFEKLFF,TGTGCCAGCAATCGGCAGGGCGTCTTTGAAAAACTGTTTTTT
TRBD1,TRBJ2-1,.,TRBV19,CASSMQGALGVNEQFF,TGTGCCAGTAGTATGCAGGGGGCTTTAGGGGTCAATGAGCAGTTCTTC
.,TRBJ1-5,.,TRBV18,CASSLRQSNQPQHF,TGTGCCAGCTCACTACGACAGAGCAATCAGCCCCAGCATTTT
.,TRBJ1-5,once,TRBV28,CASRPSWAGDQPQHF,TGTGCCAGCAGGCCATCTTGGGCCGGCGATCAGCCCCAGCATTTT
.,TRBJ2-7,.,TRBV6-9,CASVDSALKPYEQYF,TGTGCCAGCGTTGACTCGGCCCTTAAACCGTACGAGCAGTACTTC
TRBD1,TRBJ1-1,.,TRBV15,CATSRGGQVGPNTEAFF,TGTGCCACCAGCAGAGGGGGACAGGTTGGCCCTAACACTGAAGCTTTCTTT
.,TRBJ1-2,.,TRBV27,CASSLPLTNYGYTF,TGTGCCAGCAGTTTACCCTTAACTAACTATGGCTACACCTTC
.,TRBJ2-1,.,TRBV21-1,CASSKAPEELASYNEQFF,TGTGCCAGCAGCAAAGCGCCGGAGGAACTAGCGTCTTACAATGAGCAGTTCTTC
.,TRBJ2-2,.,TRBV9,CASSHNTGELFF,TGTGCCAGCAGCCACAACACCGGGGAGCTGTTTTTT
.,TRBJ1-6,.,TRBV7-8,CASSAPGMNSPLHF,TGTGCCAGCAGCGCCCCAGGGATGAATTCACCCCTCCACTTT
.,TRBJ1-4,.,TRBV15,CATSRAPGGPNEKLFF,TGTGCCACCAGCAGAGCCCCTGGGGGGCCGAATGAAAAACTGTTTTTT
.,TRBJ2-2,.,TRBV12-5,CASGLTAYGELFF,TGTGCTAGTGGTTTGACAGCGTACGGGGAGCTGTTTTTT
.,TRBJ1-1,.,TRBV6-5,CASSPTRGAEAFF,TGTGCCAGCAGTCCTACTCGGGGGGCTGAAGCTTTCTTT
.,TRBJ2-3,.,TRBV25-1,CASSSPAGWDTQYF,TGTGCCAGCAGTAGCCCGGCGGGGTGGGATACGCAGTATTTT